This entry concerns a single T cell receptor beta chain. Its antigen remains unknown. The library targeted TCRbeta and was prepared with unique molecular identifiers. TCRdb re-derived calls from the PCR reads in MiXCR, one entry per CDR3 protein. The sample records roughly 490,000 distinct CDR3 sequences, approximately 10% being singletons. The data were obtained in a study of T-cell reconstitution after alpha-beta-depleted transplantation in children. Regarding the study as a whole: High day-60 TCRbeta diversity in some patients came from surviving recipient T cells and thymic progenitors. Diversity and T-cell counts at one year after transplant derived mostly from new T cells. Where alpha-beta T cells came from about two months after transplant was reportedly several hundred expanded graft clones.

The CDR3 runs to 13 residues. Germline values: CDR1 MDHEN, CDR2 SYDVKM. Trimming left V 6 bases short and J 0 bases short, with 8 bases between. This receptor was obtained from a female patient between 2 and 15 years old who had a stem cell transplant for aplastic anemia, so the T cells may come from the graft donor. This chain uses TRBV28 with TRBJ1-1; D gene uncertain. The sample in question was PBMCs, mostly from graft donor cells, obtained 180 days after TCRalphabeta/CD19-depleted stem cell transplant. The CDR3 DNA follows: TGTGCCAGCAGACAAAAGTTGAACACTGAAGCTTTCTTT. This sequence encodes CASRQKLNTEAFF.